Listed below are T cell receptor beta chains from one sample, sequenced in a study of metastatic and nonmetastatic thyroid tumors. TCRdb re-called the PCR reads via MiXCR. The sample has about 18,000 clones; 34% are singletons. Material: tumor tissue. The source is a male donor with papillary thyroid cancer or a benign thyroid nodule (not recorded which). Some clones in this sample may be carry-over from other donors' samples. Both conserved end residues are part of each CDR3. A D gene is named only where the DNA matches it firmly. Clone size is shown for a subset of rows, as once, few, many or a class of expanded clone.

v_gene	abundance	d_gene	j_gene	CDR3nt	CDR3aa
TRBV20-1	once	TRBD2	TRBJ2-1	TGCAGTGCTAGAGATAGAGCCCCCGGGACTAACAATGAGCAGTTCTTC	CSARDRAPGTNNEQFF
TRBV9	NA	NA	TRBJ2-3	TGTGCCAGCAGCGTAGCTGGGACTCGGGCCTATACGCAGTATTTT	CASSVAGTRAYTQYF
TRBV6-1	medium-sized	TRBD1	TRBJ2-7	TGTGCCAGCAGTCTTGGCCGGACAGGGTCCTACGAGCAGTACTTC	CASSLGRTGSYEQYF
TRBV5-4	many	NA	TRBJ1-5	TGTGCCAGCAGCTTGGACGCCAATCAGCCCCAGCATTTT	CASSLDANQPQHF
TRBV18	few	NA	TRBJ2-2	TGTGCCAGCTCACCAGCTGCCCTAAACACCGGGGAGCTGTTTTTT	CASSPAALNTGELFF
TRBV11-2	NA	NA	TRBJ2-3	TGTTCCAGCAGCTACGCACGCTCCACATATACGCAGTATTTT	CSSSYARSTYTQYF
TRBV18	NA	NA	TRBJ1-6	TGTGCCAGCTCACTAAACTCGGGCCGAGATGCACCCCTCCACTTT	CASSLNSGRDAPLHF
TRBV5-1	few	NA	TRBJ2-1	TGCGCCAGCAGCACGGAACAGGTTGCCAGGGGCGATGAGCAGTTCTTC	CASSTEQVARGDEQFF
TRBV7-9	medium-sized	NA	TRBJ2-7	TGTGCGAGCGGTAGCAGCTCCTACGAGCAGTACTTC	CASGSSSYEQYF
TRBV5-8	NA	NA	TRBJ2-7	TGTGCCAGCAGCCGTGGGACTGCCTACGAGCAGTACTTC	CASSRGTAYEQYF
TRBV10-2	many	NA	TRBJ1-3	TGCGCCAGCAGTGAGTCGAGCTTTGGTGCGGGAAACACCATATATTTT	CASSESSFGAGNTIYF
TRBV3-1	many	TRBD1	TRBJ1-6	TGTGCCAGCAGCCTTGGGACAGCCAATTCACCCCTCCACTTT	CASSLGTANSPLHF
TRBV7-9	NA	NA	TRBJ2-5	TGTGCCAGCAGCTTTCGAGATCGGGAGACCCAGTACTTC	CASSFRDRETQYF
TRBV6-1	few	TRBD1	TRBJ2-7	TGTGCCAGCATCCCCATGCCGGACAGGGTACTCGAGCAGTACTTC	CASIPMPDRVLEQYF
TRBV20-1	few	TRBD1	TRBJ1-4	TGCAGTGCTACCCGGACAGGGGGTGAAAAACTGTTTTTT	CSATRTGGEKLFF
TRBV6-2/TRBV6-3	NA	TRBD2	TRBJ2-1	TGTGCCAGCAGAACCGAACCTATACTAGGTCGGGGGGAGTACAATGAGCTGTTCTTC	CASRTEPILGRGEYNELFF
TRBV11-2	many	NA	TRBJ1-6	TGTGCCAGCAGCTCCGCGACTAGGGGAAATTCACCCCTCCACTTT	CASSSATRGNSPLHF
TRBV15	few	TRBD1	TRBJ1-2	TGTGCCACCAGCAGAGATCAGGGGGTTTGGGGCTACACCTTC	CATSRDQGVWGYTF
TRBV3-1	many	NA	TRBJ2-7	TGTGCCAGCAGCCAATCCCACGAGCAGTACTTC	CASSQSHEQYF
TRBV18	medium-sized	NA	TRBJ2-7	TGTGCCAGCTCAGGCGGCCCTCCTGGGGGCTCCTACGAGCAGTACTTC	CASSGGPPGGSYEQYF
TRBV30	NA	NA	TRBJ2-5	TGTGCCTGGAGTGTTCCCGGGGGGACCCAGTACTTC	CAWSVPGGTQYF
TRBV11-2	NA	TRBD1	TRBJ1-1	TGTGCCAGCGGCCTCCCTAGACAGGGGGGGACCATGAACACTGAAGCTTTCTTT	CASGLPRQGGTMNTEAFF
TRBV20-1	many	TRBD1	TRBJ1-3	TGCAGTGCTAGGGGGAGGGGGCTCTCTGGAAACACCATATATTTT	CSARGRGLSGNTIYF
TRBV11-1	NA	TRBD1	TRBJ1-5	TGTGCCAGCAGCCCCCAGGGGGCTAGTGGCAATCAGCCCCAGCATTTT	CASSPQGASGNQPQHF
TRBV7-2	NA	NA	TRBJ1-5	TGTGCCAGCAGCTCGAGCGGTAGGTCCCTGCCCCAGCATTTT	CASSSSGRSLPQHF
TRBV2	many	NA	TRBJ1-6	TGTGCCAGCAGTGAGAGGGACAATTCACCCCTCCACTTT	CASSERDNSPLHF
TRBV6-1	NA	TRBD2	TRBJ2-7	TGTGCCAGCAGGACTACCAGACTAGCGGGAGCCGAGCAGTACTTC	CASRTTRLAGAEQYF
TRBV6-2/TRBV6-3	many	NA	TRBJ2-1	TGTGCCAGCAGTGCTCGGGATGTCTTTCTCAATGAGCAGTTCTTC	CASSARDVFLNEQFF
TRBV29-1	many	TRBD2	TRBJ2-3	TGCAGCGCCAAGAGGGGACTAGCGGGAGAAACAGATACGCAGTATTTT	CSAKRGLAGETDTQYF
TRBV5-1	NA	NA	TRBJ2-1	TGCGCCAGCAGCTTGGTGGCAGGGGTCTACAATGAGCAGTTCTTC	CASSLVAGVYNEQFF
TRBV15	few	NA	TRBJ2-1	TGTGCCACCAGCAGAGATAAAGGTTACAATGAGCAGTTCTTC	CATSRDKGYNEQFF
TRBV25-1	many	TRBD2	TRBJ2-1	TGTGCCAGCAGTGCCCTGACTAGCGGGGACTACAATGAGCAGTTCTTC	CASSALTSGDYNEQFF
TRBV10-1	many	NA	TRBJ2-3	TGCGCCAGCAGCGAGGGGGAATGGACAGATACGCAGTATTTT	CASSEGEWTDTQYF
TRBV20-1	medium-sized	NA	TRBJ2-3	TGCAGTGCTAGAGAGTTCGGGAGTTCACATACGCAGTATTTT	CSAREFGSSHTQYF
TRBV6-1	few	NA	TRBJ2-1	TGTGCCAGCCACCCCGGACAGATCAATGAGCAGTTCTTC	CASHPGQINEQFF
TRBV18	NA	NA	TRBJ2-2	TGTGCCAGCTCACCTACACACCCCGACCTCACCGGGGAGCTGTTTTTT	CASSPTHPDLTGELFF
TRBV9	many	NA	TRBJ2-3	TGTGCCAGCAGCCCGGGACTTGGCACAGATACGCAGTATTTT	CASSPGLGTDTQYF
TRBV11-3	NA	TRBD1	TRBJ2-7	TGTGCCAGCAGCTTAGAGGGGGGACAGGGCTACGAGCAGTACTTC	CASSLEGGQGYEQYF
TRBV7-3	NA	NA	TRBJ2-7	TGTGCCAGCTGCTTAGGTGCCAGGCCGCACGAGCAGTACTTC	CASCLGARPHEQYF
TRBV20-1	many	NA	TRBJ2-5	TGCAGTGCTAGAGCAGGGGTAGAGACCCAGTACTTC	CSARAGVETQYF
TRBV12-3/TRBV12-4	NA	NA	TRBJ1-2	TGTGCCACCCGCATGTCAGCCTCGACGGGCTACACCTTC	CATRMSASTGYTF
TRBV24-1	NA	TRBD1	TRBJ2-6	TGTGCCACCAGTGACCCCGGGACAGGAAGCTCTGGGGCCAACGTCCTGACTTTC	CATSDPGTGSSGANVLTF
TRBV2	NA	NA	TRBJ2-7	TGTGCCAGCAGTTTAGAAGGGGTGGGCGAGCAGTACTTC	CASSLEGVGEQYF